What follows are 19 T cell receptor beta chains derived from one specimen sequenced in a study of T cell responses to AZD1222 COVID-19 vaccine. The table came from immunoSEQ multiplex PCR; TCRdb's copy has only in-frame clones and leaves some out. The repertoire consists of around 65,000 clones, with 83% occurring once and the leading ten covering about 23%. The sequencing here drew on peripheral blood, taken 28 days after the second AZD1222 dose. These receptor sequences come from an adult who received the AZD1222 COVID-19 vaccine.

V usage is TRBV18 and J usage is TRBJ1-1; D unresolved. The CDR3 loop spans 14 amino acids. Germline CDR1 is KGHSH and CDR2 is LQKENI. V lost 3 bases to trimming and J lost 1 base, with 9 bases between them. The CDR3 sequence: CASSPGRQNTEAFF. The CDR3 DNA follows: TGTGCCAGCTCACCCGGGAGACAGAACACTGAAGCTTTCTTT. The whole variable domain, remainder taken from reference TRBV18 and TRBJ1-1, is NAGVMQNPRHLVRRRGQEARLRCSPMKGHSHVYWYRQLPEEGLKFMVYLQKENIIDESGMPKERFSAEFPKEGPSILRIQQVVRGDSAAYFCASSPGRQNTEAFFGQGTRLTVV.

V and J are TRBV10-3 and TRBJ1-6; 7 nucleotides match TRBD1. CDR3 length: 13 amino acids. The V segment lost 11 bases and the J segment 10 bases; nucleotides outside the gene matches: 11. Germline V CDR1 and CDR2: ENHRY, SYGVKD. Here the CDR3 DNA reads TGTGCCGTCCGCAGGGGGGACGGGTCACCCCTCCACTTT. Residues: CAVRRGDGSPLHF.

Written as DNA, the CDR3 is TGTGCCAGCAGCTCCCGGGACAGTCGAGAGACCCAGTACTTC. This encodes CASSSRDSRETQYF. This chain links TRBV2 with TRBJ2-5, with 7 bases aligning to TRBD1. Losses at the gene ends were 6 bases for V and 4 bases for J; bases not matched to a gene: 8. The CDR3 spans 14 residues. CDR1 is SNHLY, CDR2 FYNNEI, per germline. The variable domain in full, with the rest retrieved from reference TRBV2 and TRBJ2-5, is EPEVTQTPSHQVTQMGQEVILRCVPISNHLYFYWYRQILGQKVEFLVSFYNNEISEKSEIFDDQFSVERPDGSNFTLKIRSTKLEDSAMYFCASSSRDSRETQYFGPGTRLLVL.

The J gene is TRBJ1-1, the V gene TRBV7-9; perhaps TRBD1 as D (5 bases). CDR1 SEHNR and CDR2 FQNEAQ come from the germline V gene (reference sequence). The CDR3 has 14 residues. V was trimmed by 4 bases and J by 1 base, leaving 10 bases between them. The CDR3 DNA reads TGTGCCAGCAGCTCAGGGACGGCGAACACTGAAGCTTTCTTT. Residues: CASSSGTANTEAFF.

The chain combines TRBV18 with TRBJ1-1, with D tentatively TRBD1 (5 bases). The germline CDR1 and CDR2 sequences are KGHSH and LQKENI. CDR3 size: 15 residues. V was pared by 0 bases and J by 2 bases, with 10 bases between. CDR3 protein: CASSPPGPRNTEAFF. The CDR3 DNA reads TGTGCCAGCTCACCACCGGGACCAAGAAACACTGAAGCTTTCTTT.

This chain joins TRBV27 and TRBJ2-7; D is ambiguous. Trimming removed 3 bases at V and 2 bases at J, with 8 bases between. The germline CDR1 and CDR2 sequences are MNHEY and SMNVEV (reference sequence). CDR3 size: 13 residues. Here the CDR3 DNA reads TGTGCCAGCAGTTTGGGCAGTGCCTACGAGCAGTACTTC. Protein sequence: CASSLGSAYEQYF.

This clone was seen only a few times. This chain joins TRBV5-1 and TRBJ1-4; no firm D call. The V gene lost 4 bases and the J gene lost 8 bases, with 15 bases spanning the gap. The CDR3 runs 14 residues. Per germline, CDR1 SGHRS and CDR2 YFSETQ. The CDR3 DNA reads as TGCGCCAGCAGCACGACCGGAGGAAGAGAAAAACTGTTTTTT. Translation gives CASSTTGGREKLFF.

This sequence joins TRBV18 and TRBJ1-5; TRBD1 might be the D (6 bases). Trimming left V 3 bases short and J 0 bases short, with 9 bases between. The CDR3 is 15 residues long. The germline V gene has CDR1 KGHSH and CDR2 LQKENI. In nucleotides, the CDR3 is TGTGCCAGCTCACCCGACAGGACTAGCAATCAGCCCCAGCATTTT. Protein product: CASSPDRTSNQPQHF.

A remark on this clone: Sequence at one end of the junction differs from germline and may be a read error. The chain joins TRBV19 to TRBJ2-2; D is unresolved. There are 13 residues in the CDR3. Germline V CDR1 and CDR2: LNHDA, SQIVND (reference sequence). The CDR3 spells CASRIANTGELFF. In nucleotides, the CDR3 is TGTGCCAGTAGGATAGCGAACACCGGGGAGCTGTTTTTT.

The V and J genes are TRBV6-6 and TRBJ2-5; 7 bases line up with TRBD1. With V trimmed by 2 bases and J by 5 bases, 8 bases remained unmatched. The CDR3 has 15 residues. Per germline, CDR1 MNHNY and CDR2 SVGAGI (reference sequence). The CDR3 nucleotides are TGTGCCAGCAGTTACCCCGGACAGGCCAAGGAGACCCAGTACTTC. Translating gives CASSYPGQAKETQYF.

V gene TRBV2 combines with J gene TRBJ1-2; 7 bases match TRBD1. With 6 bases clipped from V and 4 bases from J, the junction kept 14 bases outside the gene matches. The CDR3 is made up of 16 amino acids. The V gene's germline CDR1 is SNHLY and CDR2 FYNNEI. The CDR3 reads CASRKPRLDRVYGYTF. The CDR3 DNA reads TGTGCCAGCAGGAAGCCTCGTCTCGACAGGGTCTATGGCTACACCTTC.

This chain connects TRBV5-6 to TRBJ1-2; 8 bases match TRBD1. The CDR3 extends over 14 amino acids. Germline assignment: CDR1 SGHDT and CDR2 YYEEEE. The trim removed 3 bases at V and 7 bases at J, leaving 8 bases unmatched. CDR3 protein: CASSSNQGAGGYTF. DNA for the CDR3: TGTGCCAGCAGCTCGAATCAGGGGGCTGGTGGCTACACCTTC.

As DNA, the CDR3 is TGCAGCGTTGACACCGGGACAGGGGGAATCAGTACTTATGGCTACACCTTC. As protein: CSVDTGTGGISTYGYTF. This sequence joins TRBV29-1 and TRBJ1-2, with 11 positions matching TRBD1. The CDR3 runs to 17 residues. J lost 5 bases, V lost 3 bases, and 14 bases had no gene match. Germline lookup yields CDR1 SQVTM and CDR2 ANQGSEA.

V gene TRBV5-1 combines with J gene TRBJ1-1; D is undetermined. This CDR3 spans 14 amino acids. Trimming shortened V by 2 bases and J by 4 bases, and 12 bases separated the two germline ends. Germline CDR1 reads SGHRS; CDR2 reads YFSETQ. CDR3 in DNA: TGCGCCAGCAGCTTTTATAATCCGAGCACTGAAGCTTTCTTT. Translation gives CASSFYNPSTEAFF.

V and J are TRBV29-1 and TRBJ2-7; D may be TRBD2 (6 bases). V was pared by 1 base and J by 2 bases, with 15 bases between. The CDR3 runs 15 residues. Germline V lookup: CDR1 SQVTM, CDR2 ANQGSEA. CDR3 loop: CSVEGGDLPTYEQYF. DNA for the CDR3: TGCAGCGTTGAAGGTGGGGACTTACCGACCTACGAGCAGTACTTC.

The genes are TRBV10-3 and TRBJ1-6, with D possibly being TRBD1 (5 bases). V was cut by 4 bases and J by 7 bases, with 11 bases left in between. The CDR3 runs 14 residues. CDR1 and CDR2 (germline): ENHRY, SYGVKD. The CDR3 reads CAISVGPLNSPLHF. In nucleotides, the CDR3 is TGTGCCATCAGTGTGGGACCGCTCAATTCACCCCTCCACTTT.

The chain carries TRBV4-1 and TRBJ1-3; perhaps TRBD1 as D (6 bases). With 4 bases removed from V and 0 bases from J, the gap between germline ends came to 19 bases. CDR1 and CDR2 (germline): MGHRA, YSYEKL. The CDR3 sequence is 18 residues long. CDR3 protein: CASSPIIRSRGSGNTIYF. The CDR3 bases are TGCGCCAGCAGCCCAATCATCAGGTCCAGGGGCTCTGGAAACACCATATATTTT.

The rearrangement joins TRBV30 to TRBJ2-5, with D possibly being TRBD2 (6 bases). Germline V lookup: CDR1 GTSNPN, CDR2 SVGIG (reference sequence). The CDR3 extends over 15 amino acids. The V and J ends lost 0 bases and 5 bases respectively, with 16 bases between them. The CDR3 is CAWSVPRLGLETQYF. Written as DNA, the CDR3 is TGTGCCTGGAGTGTACCCCGACTAGGGTTGGAGACCCAGTACTTC.

The CDR3 DNA is TGTGCCAGCAGCTTAGCTGCGACAGTGGGGGCCAATCAGCCCCAGCATTTT. This sequence encodes CASSLAATVGANQPQHF. The rearrangement uses TRBV11-2 and TRBJ1-5, with D perhaps TRBD1 (6 bases). This CDR3 contains 17 residues. Between the trimmed V and J ends, which lost 1 base and 3 bases, there was a span of 16 bases. Germline V lookup: CDR1 SGHAT, CDR2 FQNNGV.